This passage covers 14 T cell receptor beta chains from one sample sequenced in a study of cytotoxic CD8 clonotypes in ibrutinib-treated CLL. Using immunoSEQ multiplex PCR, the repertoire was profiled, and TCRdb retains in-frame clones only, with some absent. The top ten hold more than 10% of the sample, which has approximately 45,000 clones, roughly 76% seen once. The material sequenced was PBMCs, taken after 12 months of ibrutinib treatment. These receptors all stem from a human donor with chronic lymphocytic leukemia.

CDR3 sequence reads: CASSQDPNSYEQYF. The CDR3 nucleotides are TGCGCCAGCAGCCAAGACCCGAACTCCTACGAGCAGTACTTC. The chain carries TRBV4-1 and TRBJ2-7; D not certain. The V end was cut by 0 bases, the J end by 0 bases, with 6 bases between. In germline, CDR1 is MGHRA, CDR2 YSYEKL. The CDR3 contains 14 residues.

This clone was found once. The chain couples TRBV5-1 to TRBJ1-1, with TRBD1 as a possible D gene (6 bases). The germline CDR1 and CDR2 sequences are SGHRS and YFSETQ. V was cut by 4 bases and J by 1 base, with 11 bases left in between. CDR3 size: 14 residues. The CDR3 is CASSQGTSNTEAFF. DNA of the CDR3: TGCGCCAGCAGCCAGGGGACATCGAACACTGAAGCTTTCTTT.

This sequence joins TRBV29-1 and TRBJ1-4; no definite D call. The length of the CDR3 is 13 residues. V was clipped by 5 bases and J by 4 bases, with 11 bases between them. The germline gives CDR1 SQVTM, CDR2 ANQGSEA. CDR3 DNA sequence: TGCAGCGTTACGGGCAGCTTTAATGAAAAACTGTTTTTT. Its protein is CSVTGSFNEKLFF.

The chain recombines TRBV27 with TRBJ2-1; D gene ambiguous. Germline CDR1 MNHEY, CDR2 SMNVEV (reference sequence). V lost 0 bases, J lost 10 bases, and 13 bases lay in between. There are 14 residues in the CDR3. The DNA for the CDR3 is TGTGCCAGCAGTTTATCTCGAGTTTCCGGGGAGCAGTTCTTC. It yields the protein CASSLSRVSGEQFF.

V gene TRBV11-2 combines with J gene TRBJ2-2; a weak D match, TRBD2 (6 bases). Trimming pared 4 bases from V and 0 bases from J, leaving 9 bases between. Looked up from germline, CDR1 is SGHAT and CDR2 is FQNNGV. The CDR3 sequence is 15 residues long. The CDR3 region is CASSSGGPNTGELFF. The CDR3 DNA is TGTGCCAGCAGCTCCGGGGGACCGAACACCGGGGAGCTGTTTTTT.

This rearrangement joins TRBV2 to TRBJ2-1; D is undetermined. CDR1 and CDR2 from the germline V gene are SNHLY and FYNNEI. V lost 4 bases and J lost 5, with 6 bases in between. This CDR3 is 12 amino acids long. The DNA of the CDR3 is TGTGCCAGCAGTGTTCCTAACAATGAGCAGTTCTTC. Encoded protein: CASSVPNNEQFF.

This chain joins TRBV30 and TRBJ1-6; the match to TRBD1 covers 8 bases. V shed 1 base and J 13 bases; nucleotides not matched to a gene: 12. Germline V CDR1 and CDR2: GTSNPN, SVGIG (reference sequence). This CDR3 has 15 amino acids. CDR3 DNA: TGTGCCTGGAGTGGGGGAGGACAGGGTTTGTTCCCCCTCCACTTT. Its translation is CAWSGGGQGLFPLHF.

CDR3 in DNA: TGTGCCAGCAGTATCCCGGAGTGGCCCGGGGCCTACGAGCAGTACTTC. Protein product: CASSIPEWPGAYEQYF. The chain combines TRBV28 with TRBJ2-7; D possibly corresponds to TRBD2 (5 bases). Per the germline V gene, CDR1 is MDHEN and CDR2 is SYDVKM. This CDR3 comprises 16 residues. The germline V and J ends were trimmed by 5 bases and 2 bases, with 19 bases remaining between them.

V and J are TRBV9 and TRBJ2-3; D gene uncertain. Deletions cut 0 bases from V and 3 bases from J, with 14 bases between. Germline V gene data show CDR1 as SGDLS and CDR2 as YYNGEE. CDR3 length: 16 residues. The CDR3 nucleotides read TGTGCCAGCAGCGTAGGTGTGGGTTTTAAGACAGATACGCAGTATTTT. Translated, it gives CASSVGVGFKTDTQYF.

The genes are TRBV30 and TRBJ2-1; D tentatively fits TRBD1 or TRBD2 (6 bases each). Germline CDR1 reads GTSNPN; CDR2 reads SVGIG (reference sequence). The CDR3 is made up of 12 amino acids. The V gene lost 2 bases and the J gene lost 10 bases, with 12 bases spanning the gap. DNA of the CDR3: TGTGCCTGGAGTCAAAGGGGGGCCGAGCAGTTCTTC. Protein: CAWSQRGAEQFF.

The CDR3 is CASRDREAQSGNTIYF. The CDR3 DNA reads TGTGCCAGCCGGGACAGGGAGGCCCAGTCTGGAAACACCATATATTTT. V is TRBV28 and J is TRBJ1-3; 9 nucleotides agree with TRBD1. The length of the CDR3 is 16 residues. The germline gives CDR1 MDHEN, CDR2 SYDVKM. Trimming cost V 8 bases and J 1 base; bases outside gene matches: 9.

This CDR3 is CASTGGGAAGELFF. The CDR3 DNA follows: TGTGCCAGCACCGGAGGGGGGGCCGCCGGGGAGCTGTTTTTT. This sequence joins TRBV9 and TRBJ2-2, with TRBD2 as a possible D gene (7 bases). V shed 6 bases and J shed 6 bases, with 15 bases lying between them. The CDR3 consists of 14 residues. Germline CDR1 reads SGDLS; CDR2 reads YYNGEE.

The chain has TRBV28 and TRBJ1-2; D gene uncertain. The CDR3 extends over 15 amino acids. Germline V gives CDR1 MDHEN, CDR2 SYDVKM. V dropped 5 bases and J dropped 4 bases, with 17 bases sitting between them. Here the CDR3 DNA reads TGTGCCAGCAGTCCATCCCAGGTGACCATCTATGGCTACACCTTC. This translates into CASSPSQVTIYGYTF.

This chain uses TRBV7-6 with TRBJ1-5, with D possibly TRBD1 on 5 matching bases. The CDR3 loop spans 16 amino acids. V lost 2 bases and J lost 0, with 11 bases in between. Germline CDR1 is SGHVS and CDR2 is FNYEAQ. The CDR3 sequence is CASSLRAGYSNQPQHF. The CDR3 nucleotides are TGTGCCAGCAGCTTACGCGCAGGGTATAGCAATCAGCCCCAGCATTTT.